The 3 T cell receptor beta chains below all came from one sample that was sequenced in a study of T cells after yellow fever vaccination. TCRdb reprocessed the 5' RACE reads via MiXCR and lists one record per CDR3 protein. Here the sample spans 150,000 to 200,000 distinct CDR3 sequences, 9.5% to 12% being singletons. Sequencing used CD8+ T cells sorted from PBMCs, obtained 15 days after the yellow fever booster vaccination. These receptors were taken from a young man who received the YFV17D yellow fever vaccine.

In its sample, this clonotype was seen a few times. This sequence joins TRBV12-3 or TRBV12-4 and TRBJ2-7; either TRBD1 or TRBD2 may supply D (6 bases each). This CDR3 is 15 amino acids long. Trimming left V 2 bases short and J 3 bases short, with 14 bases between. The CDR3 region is CASSLSGGAGYEQYF. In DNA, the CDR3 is TGTGCCAGCAGTTTATCCGGGGGCGCGGGCTACGAGCAGTACTTC.

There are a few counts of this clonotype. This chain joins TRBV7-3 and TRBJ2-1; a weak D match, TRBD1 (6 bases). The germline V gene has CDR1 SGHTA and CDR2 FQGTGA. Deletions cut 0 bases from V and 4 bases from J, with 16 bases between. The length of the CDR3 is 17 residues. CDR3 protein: CASSLTPGASRYNEQFF. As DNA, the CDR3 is TGTGCCAGCAGCTTAACCCCAGGGGCTAGCCGTTACAATGAGCAGTTCTTC.

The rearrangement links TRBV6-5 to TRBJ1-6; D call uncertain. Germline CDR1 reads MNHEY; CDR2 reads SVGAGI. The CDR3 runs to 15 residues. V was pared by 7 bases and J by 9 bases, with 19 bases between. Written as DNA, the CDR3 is TGTGCCAGCACCCAACGCGTGGACTTAGGTTCACCCCTCCACTTT. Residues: CASTQRVDLGSPLHF.